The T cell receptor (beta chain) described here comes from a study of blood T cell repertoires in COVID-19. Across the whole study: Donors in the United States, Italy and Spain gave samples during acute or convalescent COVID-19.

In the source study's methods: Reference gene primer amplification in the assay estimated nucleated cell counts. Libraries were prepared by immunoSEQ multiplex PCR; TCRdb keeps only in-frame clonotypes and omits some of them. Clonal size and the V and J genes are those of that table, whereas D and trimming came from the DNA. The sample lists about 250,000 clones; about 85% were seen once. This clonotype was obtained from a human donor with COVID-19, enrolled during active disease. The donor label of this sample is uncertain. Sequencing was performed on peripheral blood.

CDR3 coding DNA: TGTGCCAGTAAAACCGGACAGGGCGGGACTGAAGCTTTCTTT. Protein: CASKTGQGGTEAFF. V usage is TRBV19 and J usage is TRBJ1-1; 8 bases are shared with TRBD1. This CDR3 comprises 14 residues. With 7 bases clipped from V and 5 bases from J, the junction kept 9 bases outside the gene matches. Germline-derived CDR1 and CDR2 are LNHDA and SQIVND (reference sequence).